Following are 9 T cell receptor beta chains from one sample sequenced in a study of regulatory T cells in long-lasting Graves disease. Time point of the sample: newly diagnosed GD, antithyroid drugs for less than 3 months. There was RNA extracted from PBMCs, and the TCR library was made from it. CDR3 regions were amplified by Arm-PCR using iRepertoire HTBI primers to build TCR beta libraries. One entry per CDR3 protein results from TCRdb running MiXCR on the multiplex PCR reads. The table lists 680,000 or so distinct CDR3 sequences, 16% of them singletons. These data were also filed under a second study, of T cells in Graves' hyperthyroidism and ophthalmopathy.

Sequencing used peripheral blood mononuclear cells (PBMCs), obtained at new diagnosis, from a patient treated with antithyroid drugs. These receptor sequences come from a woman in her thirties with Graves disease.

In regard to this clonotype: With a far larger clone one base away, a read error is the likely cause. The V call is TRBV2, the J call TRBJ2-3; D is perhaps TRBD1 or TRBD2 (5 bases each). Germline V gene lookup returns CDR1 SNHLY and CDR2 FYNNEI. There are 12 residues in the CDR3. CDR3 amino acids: CASSGRGETRYF. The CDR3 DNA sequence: TGTGCCAGCAGTGGCCGAGGGGAGACCCGGTACTTC.

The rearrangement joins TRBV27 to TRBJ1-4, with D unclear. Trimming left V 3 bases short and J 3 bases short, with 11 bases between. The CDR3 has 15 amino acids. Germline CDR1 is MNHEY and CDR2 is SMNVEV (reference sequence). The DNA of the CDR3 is TGTGCCAGCAGTTTTTCGCTACGGGCTAATGAAAAACTGTTTTTT. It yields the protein CASSFSLRANEKLFF.

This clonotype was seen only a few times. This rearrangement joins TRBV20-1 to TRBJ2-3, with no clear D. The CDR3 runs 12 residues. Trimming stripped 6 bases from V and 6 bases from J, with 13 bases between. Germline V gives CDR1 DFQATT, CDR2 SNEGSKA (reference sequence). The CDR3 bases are TGCAGTGCGGGCTGGAGTTTTGATACGCAGTATTTT. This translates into CSAGWSFDTQYF.

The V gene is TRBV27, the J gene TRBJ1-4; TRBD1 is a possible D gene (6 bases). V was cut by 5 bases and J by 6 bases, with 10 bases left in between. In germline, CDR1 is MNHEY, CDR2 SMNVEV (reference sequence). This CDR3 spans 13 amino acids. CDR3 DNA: TGTGCCAGCAGTGGAGGGGGGTATGAAAAACTGTTTTTT. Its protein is CASSGGGYEKLFF.

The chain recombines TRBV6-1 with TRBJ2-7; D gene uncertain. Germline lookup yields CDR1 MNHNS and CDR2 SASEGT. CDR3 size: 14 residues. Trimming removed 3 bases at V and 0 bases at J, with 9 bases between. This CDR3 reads CASSDRRFSYEQYF. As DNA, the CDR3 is TGTGCCAGCAGTGACCGACGGTTCTCCTACGAGCAGTACTTC.

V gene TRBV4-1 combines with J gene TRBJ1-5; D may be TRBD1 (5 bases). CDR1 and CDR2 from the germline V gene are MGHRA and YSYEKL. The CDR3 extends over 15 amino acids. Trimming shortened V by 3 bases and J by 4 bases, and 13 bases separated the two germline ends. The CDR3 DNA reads TGCGCCAGCAGCCATTCCGGGACTCAAAATCAGCCCCAGCATTTT. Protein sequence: CASSHSGTQNQPQHF.

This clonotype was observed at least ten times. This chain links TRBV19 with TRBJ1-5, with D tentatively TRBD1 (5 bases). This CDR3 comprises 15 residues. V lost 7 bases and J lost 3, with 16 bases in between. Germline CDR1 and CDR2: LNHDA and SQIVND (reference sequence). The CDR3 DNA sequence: TGTGCCAGTACCGCAAGGACAACGTTCAATCAGCCCCAGCATTTT. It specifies CASTARTTFNQPQHF. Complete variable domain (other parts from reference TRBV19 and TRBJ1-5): DGGITQSPKYLFRKEGQNVTLSCEQNLNHDAMYWYRQDPGQGLRLIYYSQIVNDFQKGDIAEGYSVSREKKESFPLTVTSAQKNPTAFYLCASTARTTFNQPQHFGDGTRLSIL.

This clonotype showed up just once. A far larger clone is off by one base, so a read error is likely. The CDR3 coding sequence is TGTGCCAGCAGCTTATCCCAGGCCATGAACACTGGAGCTTTCTTT. Encoded protein: CASSLSQAMNTGAFF. V usage is TRBV11-2 and J usage is TRBJ1-1; D is uncertain. CDR3 length equals 15 residues. Germline CDR1 reads SGHAT; CDR2 reads FQNNGV. Filled out from reference TRBV11-2 and TRBJ1-1, the complete variable domain reads EAGVAQSPRYKIIEKRQSVAFWCNPISGHATLYWYQQILGQGPKLLIQFQNNGVVDDSQLPKDRFSAERLKGVDSTLKIQPAKLEDSAVYLCASSLSQAMNTGAFFGQGTRLTVV.

CDR3 coding DNA: TGTGCCAGCAGTGAATTGCCTAGCGGGAGGCGGGCCGGGGAGCTGTTTTTT. Its translation: CASSELPSGRRAGELFF. The chain joins TRBV2 to TRBJ2-2, with 11 bases aligning to TRBD2. V gave up 2 bases and J gave up 6 bases; unmatched junction bases: 8. This CDR3 region has 17 residues. CDR1 and CDR2 (germline): SNHLY, FYNNEI.